This T cell receptor (beta chain) was recorded in a study of T cell responses to AZD1222 COVID-19 vaccine. The CDR3 is made up of 14 amino acids. Germline CDR1 MDHEN, CDR2 SYDVKM. With 1 base removed from V and 4 bases from J, the gap between germline ends came to 10 bases. TCRdb's table, derived via immunoSEQ multiplex PCR, lists solely in-frame clones and lacks some. The table lists about 110,000 clones, roughly 84% of them singletons. Of note for this clone: The antigen remains unidentified.

Overall study results and limits: Receipt of two AZD1222 doses was followed by a rise in Spike-specific TCR breadth and depth. Vaccine-related CD4 TCRs covered spike, predominating at 160-218 and 743-854. White British ancestry dominated among donors, who included more females, and clonal diversity was possibly underestimated.

This receptor was obtained from an adult in good health. This chain uses TRBV28 with TRBJ1-2; D is possibly TRBD1 (6 bases). The input for sequencing was peripheral blood, taken on day 0 of AZD1222 vaccination. CDR3 in amino acids: CASSLSAGVYGYTF. Written as DNA, the CDR3 is TGTGCCAGCAGTTTATCGGCAGGGGTCTATGGCTACACCTTC.